Below, 29 T cell receptor beta chains from the same sample are listed, as sequenced in a study of T cells in Graves' hyperthyroidism and ophthalmopathy. RNA transcripts were the template for amplifying TCR beta CDR3 regions. The HTBI primer set was used in a first-round RT-PCR of the TCR CDR3. TCRdb redid the calling of the multiplex PCR reads with MiXCR, one entry per CDR3 protein. The sample consists of approximately 560,000 distinct CDR3 sequences, around 14% of them appearing once. The sample consisted of blood. The receptor source for this set is a woman aged 30 to 39 with Graves' hyperthyroidism.

This clonotype was found many times. This chain uses TRBV3-1 with TRBJ2-5; 7 positions agree with TRBD2. The CDR3 spans 14 residues. After removal of 0 bases from V and 4 bases from J, the junction contained 2 bases not matched to a gene. Per germline, CDR1 LGHDT and CDR2 YNNKEL (reference sequence). CDR3 amino acids: CASSQEGGLETQYF. The CDR3 region has the DNA TGTGCCAGCAGCCAAGAGGGGGGGTTAGAGACCCAGTACTTC.

The chain couples TRBV6-1 to TRBJ2-7, with D perhaps matching TRBD2 (5 bases). The CDR3 consists of 14 residues. V dropped 1 base and J dropped 3 bases, with 10 bases sitting between them. Germline V gene sequence: CDR1 MNHNS, CDR2 SASEGT. CDR3 sequence reads: CASSEEVGSYEQYF. CDR3 DNA sequence: TGTGCCAGCAGTGAAGAGGTGGGGAGCTACGAGCAGTACTTC.

This clonotype was seen ten or more times. V usage is TRBV6-1 and J usage is TRBJ1-1; tentatively, D is TRBD1 (5 bases). CDR1 is MNHNS and CDR2 is SASEGT in the germline V gene. Trimming shortened V by 5 bases and J by 4 bases, and 14 bases separated the two germline ends. The CDR3 totals 14 residues. DNA for the CDR3: TGTGCCAGCAGTACTGCAATCGGGGGCACTGAAGCTTTCTTT. Protein sequence: CASSTAIGGTEAFF.

The chain carries TRBV9 and TRBJ1-4; no definite D call. This CDR3 is built from 13 residues. V lost 3 bases to trimming and J lost 8 bases, with 11 bases between them. Germline V gene lookup returns CDR1 SGDLS and CDR2 YYNGEE. CDR3 sequence: CASSEGFDEKLFF. CDR3 coding DNA: TGTGCCAGCAGCGAGGGTTTTGACGAAAAACTGTTTTTT.

There are many counts of this clonotype. This chain connects TRBV20-1 to TRBJ2-7; no definite D call. The CDR3 is 12 residues long. The V end lost 4 bases, the J end lost 3 bases, and 10 bases lay between the germline ends. The germline V gene has CDR1 DFQATT and CDR2 SNEGSKA (reference sequence). Here the CDR3 reads CSAKGLRYEQYF. The CDR3 DNA reads as TGCAGTGCTAAGGGCCTCCGCTACGAGCAGTACTTC.

As regards this clonotype: This could be a read error, since a much larger clone is one nucleotide away. V gene TRBV7-9 combines with J gene TRBJ2-1, with 7 bases lining up with TRBD1. The length of the CDR3 is 17 residues. The germline V gene has CDR1 SEHNR and CDR2 FQNEAQ (reference sequence). The CDR3 protein is CAGSPGPGTAYYNEQFF. The CDR3, as DNA: TGTGCCGGCAGCCCTGGACCCGGGACAGCGTACTACAATGAGCAGTTCTTC.

This clonotype was observed many times. The chain links TRBV29-1 to TRBJ2-4; possibly TRBD2 for D (6 bases). CDR1 and CDR2 (germline): SQVTM, ANQGSEA. This CDR3 has 16 amino acids. Trimming removed 0 bases from V and 5 bases from J, with 17 bases in between. The chain's CDR3 is CSVEDRGVREENIQYF. The CDR3 coding sequence is TGCAGCGTTGAAGATCGAGGGGTCAGGGAGGAAAACATTCAGTACTTC.

This clonotype was seen repeatedly, ten times or more. At one of its ends the junction is not consistent with the germline gene, which may arise from a read error. The chain recombines TRBV5-1 with TRBJ1-1, with D perhaps matching TRBD1 (5 bases). Germline V CDR1 and CDR2: SGHRS, YFSETQ. The CDR3 is 13 amino acids. The CDR3 reads CASSLGENTEAFF. The CDR3 DNA follows: TGTGCCAGCAGCTTAGGGGAGAACACTGAAGCTTTCTTT.

This clonotype came up once. This may be a read error: a much more frequent sequence differs by one nucleotide. The chain joins TRBV7-3 to TRBJ2-1; D call uncertain. Trimming left V 0 bases short and J 6 bases short, with 15 bases between. Germline values: CDR1 SGHTA, CDR2 FQGTGA. This CDR3 has 16 residues. The CDR3 sequence is CASSLTAEAPANEQFF. CDR3 DNA: TGTGCCAGCAGCTTAACGGCGGAAGCTCCCGCCAATGAGCAGTTCTTC. The full variable domain, in which reference TRBV7-3 and TRBJ2-1 provide the parts outside the CDR3, is GAGVSQTPSNKVTEKGKYVELRCDPISGHTALYWYRQSLGQGPEFLIYFQGTGAADDSGLPNDRFFAVRPEGSVSTLKIQRTERGDSAVYLCASSLTAEAPANEQFFGPGTRLTVL.

This clonotype was found many times. The rearrangement joins TRBV7-9 to TRBJ2-5; TRBD2 is a possible D gene (5 bases). This CDR3 contains 13 residues. Germline lookup yields CDR1 SEHNR and CDR2 FQNEAQ (reference sequence). The germline V and J ends were trimmed by 2 bases and 5 bases, with 9 bases remaining between them. CDR3 in amino acids: CASSLLGSETQYF. The CDR3 DNA reads TGTGCCAGCAGCTTACTGGGGAGCGAGACCCAGTACTTC.

The CDR3, as DNA: TGTGCCAGCAGTTTATCGGGGGCGCTTGGGGGGAACACTGAAGCTTTCTTT. The encoded protein is CASSLSGALGGNTEAFF. This chain links TRBV27 with TRBJ1-1; tentative D call: TRBD1 (6 bases). The CDR3 runs 17 residues. CDR1 is MNHEY and CDR2 is SMNVEV in the germline V gene (reference sequence). With 0 bases removed from V and 1 base from J, the gap between germline ends came to 15 bases.

This clonotype was recorded many times. V usage is TRBV6-5 and J usage is TRBJ2-7; no definite D call. The CDR3 length is 14 residues. Trimming pared 1 base from V and 0 bases from J, leaving 7 bases between. CDR1 and CDR2 from the germline V gene are MNHEY and SVGAGI. The CDR3 region has the DNA TGTGCCAGCAGTTACTGGGGTAGCTCCTACGAGCAGTACTTC. This gives the protein CASSYWGSSYEQYF.

In this sample, this clonotype turned up many times. This chain connects TRBV12-3 or TRBV12-4 to TRBJ1-1; 10 nucleotides agree with TRBD1. V shed 6 bases and J 5 bases; nucleotides not matched to a gene: 9. This CDR3 spans 15 amino acids. CDR3 protein: CASRPTRTGGTEAFF. CDR3 coding DNA: TGTGCCAGCAGACCTACCCGGACAGGGGGGACTGAAGCTTTCTTT.

This clonotype was seen many times. This chain links TRBV18 with TRBJ1-4; weak D call: TRBD1 (5 bases). The germline V and J ends were trimmed by 2 bases and 3 bases, with 10 bases remaining between them. The CDR3 has 15 amino acids. Germline V gene sequence: CDR1 KGHSH, CDR2 LQKENI. DNA for the CDR3: TGTGCCAGCTCACCAGGGGGACGGTCTAATGAAAAACTGTTTTTT. It translates to CASSPGGRSNEKLFF. The whole variable domain, remainder taken from reference TRBV18 and TRBJ1-4, is NAGVMQNPRHLVRRRGQEARLRCSPMKGHSHVYWYRQLPEEGLKFMVYLQKENIIDESGMPKERFSAEFPKEGPSILRIQQVVRGDSAAYFCASSPGGRSNEKLFFGSGTQLSVL.

The table lists this clonotype with many counts. The gene calls are TRBV30 and TRBJ2-3, with 7 bases aligning to TRBD1. CDR3 length: 14 amino acids. Germline V lookup: CDR1 GTSNPN, CDR2 SVGIG (reference sequence). V shed 0 bases and J 0 bases; nucleotides not matched to a gene: 0. CDR3: CAWSVGQSTDTQYF. DNA for the CDR3: TGTGCCTGGAGTGTGGGACAGAGCACAGATACGCAGTATTTT.

This rearrangement joins TRBV19 to TRBJ1-2, with D possibly being TRBD1 (6 bases). Germline V gene sequence: CDR1 LNHDA, CDR2 SQIVND (reference sequence). The CDR3 is 12 amino acids. Trimming cost V 7 bases and J 2 bases, with 8 bases left between them. CDR3 loop: CASTTGNYGYTF. CDR3 DNA sequence: TGTGCCAGTACCACAGGGAACTATGGCTACACCTTC. Variable domain in full (rest from reference TRBV19 and TRBJ1-2): DGGITQSPKYLFRKEGQNVTLSCEQNLNHDAMYWYRQDPGQGLRLIYYSQIVNDFQKGDIAEGYSVSREKKESFPLTVTSAQKNPTAFYLCASTTGNYGYTFGSGTRLTVV.

This clonotype was detected many times. The chain is built from TRBV7-2 and TRBJ1-1; D might be TRBD1 (5 bases). From germline, CDR1 is SGHTA and CDR2 FQGNSA. The CDR3 is 14 amino acids. Trimming left V 5 bases short and J 4 bases short, with 14 bases between. CDR3 loop: CASSPLGASTEAFF. The CDR3 DNA reads as TGTGCCAGCAGCCCTCTAGGGGCGTCCACTGAAGCTTTCTTT.

This clonotype was counted ten times or more. The chain couples TRBV12-3 or TRBV12-4 to TRBJ2-1; 12 bases agree with TRBD1. The CDR3 contains 18 residues. V trimming: 6 bases; J trimming: 9 bases; junction bases outside the gene matches: 18. The CDR3 region is CASRRDRGRIKESGEQFF. The CDR3 region has the DNA TGTGCCAGCAGAAGGGACAGGGGGCGGATAAAGGAGTCGGGTGAGCAGTTCTTC.

This clonotype has at least ten counts. The CDR3 DNA reads as TGCGCCAGCAGCTTGGGGCTAGCTCTCGGTAATGAGCAGTTCTTC. Protein sequence: CASSLGLALGNEQFF. The rearrangement joins TRBV5-1 to TRBJ2-1; tentatively, D is TRBD2 (5 bases). Germline loops: CDR1 SGHRS, CDR2 YFSETQ. This CDR3 contains 15 residues. V was pared by 0 bases and J by 7 bases, with 14 bases between.

There are many counts of this clonotype. CDR3 bases: TGTGCCAGCTCGGGACAGACCTACGAGCAGTACTTC. Its protein is CASSGQTYEQYF. This rearrangement joins TRBV18 to TRBJ2-7, with TRBD1 matching 7 bases. Losses at the gene ends were 6 bases for V and 2 bases for J; bases not matched to a gene: 1. The germline V gene encodes CDR1 KGHSH and CDR2 LQKENI. CDR3 length equals 12 residues.

About this clonotype itself: A much larger clonotype is one base distant, so this may be a read error. The chain links TRBV3-1 to TRBJ2-7; maybe TRBD1 (6 bases). The CDR3 has 13 residues. Germline V gene sequence: CDR1 LGHDT, CDR2 YNNKEL (reference sequence). The CDR3, as DNA: TGTACCAGCAGCCCCGGGACAACCTACGAGCAGTACTTC. This sequence encodes CTSSPGTTYEQYF.

V is TRBV5-1 and J is TRBJ2-3; the D is unclear. CDR1 is SGHRS and CDR2 is YFSETQ in the germline V gene. The CDR3 contains 16 residues. V lost 1 base and J lost 4, with 16 bases in between. The CDR3 DNA follows: TGCGCCAGCAGCTTGTGGCCCACCCCCCCCGCAGATACGCAGTATTTT. Amino acid sequence: CASSLWPTPPADTQYF.

This clonotype has just a few counts. V gene TRBV29-1 combines with J gene TRBJ1-1, with D perhaps TRBD1 (5 bases). This CDR3 is 12 amino acids long. Per germline, CDR1 SQVTM and CDR2 ANQGSEA. Trimming shortened V by 2 bases and J by 5 bases, and 9 bases separated the two germline ends. The CDR3 DNA sequence: TGCAGCGTTGAAAGTAGGGGAACTGAAGCTTTCTTT. Encoded protein: CSVESRGTEAFF.

The rearrangement links TRBV25-1 to TRBJ2-5; D unresolved. This CDR3 has 14 amino acids. V was pared by 3 bases and J by 7 bases, with 15 bases between. Germline V gene lookup returns CDR1 MGHDK and CDR2 SYGVNS. CDR3 bases: TGTGCCAGCAGTGATCTTAGGGCCCTCGGGACCCAGTACTTC. Protein sequence: CASSDLRALGTQYF.

This clonotype appeared a few times. This chain links TRBV20-1 with TRBJ2-6, with 8 bases matching TRBD1. CDR3 length: 18 amino acids. V lost 0 bases and J lost 4; bases outside the gene matches: 11. The germline V gene has CDR1 DFQATT and CDR2 SNEGSKA (reference sequence). The CDR3 loop reads CSARDPPQGASGANVLTF. For the CDR3, the DNA is TGCAGTGCTAGAGATCCTCCCCAGGGGGCTAGCGGGGCCAACGTCCTGACTTTC.

As concerns this clonotype: One end of the junction fails to match germline, which may point to a read error. This chain joins TRBV28 and TRBJ2-7, with TRBD1 as a possible D gene (6 bases). Germline V lookup: CDR1 MDHEN, CDR2 SYDVKM. The CDR3 consists of 14 residues. The chain's CDR3 is CASRSVTGGYERYF. The DNA for the CDR3 is TGTGCCAGCCGTTCTGTGACAGGAGGCTACGAGCGGTACTTC.

V usage is TRBV7-3 and J usage is TRBJ2-1, with 7 bases aligning to TRBD2. In germline, CDR1 is SGHTA, CDR2 FQGTGA. The junction had 6 bases not matched to a gene; V was cut back by 4 bases and J by 3 bases. There are 15 residues in the CDR3. CDR3 protein: CASSSFGLDYNEQFF. CDR3 bases: TGTGCCAGCAGCTCTTTCGGACTAGACTACAATGAGCAGTTCTTC.

This sequence joins TRBV25-1 and TRBJ2-1, with 9 bases that match TRBD1. The V and J ends lost 2 bases and 0 bases, in that order; junction bases with no gene match: 2. CDR1 MGHDK and CDR2 SYGVNS come from the germline V gene. The CDR3 length is 16 residues. The CDR3 region is CASSERTGDSYNEQFF. The CDR3 DNA is TGTGCCAGCAGTGAACGGACAGGGGACTCCTACAATGAGCAGTTCTTC. Using reference TRBV25-1 and TRBJ2-1 for the parts outside the CDR3, the full variable domain is EADIYQTPRYLVIGTGKKITLECSQTMGHDKMYWYQQDPGMELHLIHYSYGVNSTEKGDLSSESTVSRIRTEHFPLTLESARPSHTSQYLCASSERTGDSYNEQFFGPGTRLTVL.

The chain couples TRBV9 to TRBJ1-3; the match to TRBD1 covers 7 bases. CDR3 size: 14 residues. The trim removed 3 bases at V and 4 bases at J, leaving 4 bases unmatched. CDR1 is SGDLS and CDR2 is YYNGEE in the germline V gene. The CDR3 reads CASSETGSGNTIYF. The CDR3 DNA follows: TGTGCCAGCAGCGAGACAGGGTCCGGAAACACCATATATTTT.